This TCR beta chain comes out of a study of blood T cell repertoires in COVID-19. The table came from immunoSEQ multiplex PCR; TCRdb's copy has only in-frame clones and leaves some out. This table holds fewer than 250,000 clones, approximately 84% found once. The germline V gene has CDR1 SGHRS and CDR2 YFSETQ. Trimming pared 0 bases from V and 0 bases from J, leaving 9 bases between. This CDR3 has 15 residues. This sequence originates from a man aged 45-65 years with acute or convalescent COVID-19. Sequenced material: peripheral blood. The rearrangement links TRBV5-1 to TRBJ1-1, with D perhaps TRBD1 (6 bases). CDR3 in DNA: TGCGCCAGCAGCTTGGGGGACACTTTGAACACTGAAGCTTTCTTT. Encoded protein: CASSLGDTLNTEAFF.